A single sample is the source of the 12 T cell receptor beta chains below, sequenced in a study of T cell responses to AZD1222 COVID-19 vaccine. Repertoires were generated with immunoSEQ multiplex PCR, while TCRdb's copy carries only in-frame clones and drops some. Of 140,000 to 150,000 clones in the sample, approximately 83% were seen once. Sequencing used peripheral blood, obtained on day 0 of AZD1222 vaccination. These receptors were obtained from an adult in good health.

CDR3 nucleotide sequence: TGTGCCTGGAGTGCCGGGGGAGGGGACGAGCAGTACTTC. The encoded protein is CAWSAGGGDEQYF. The rearrangement uses TRBV30 and TRBJ2-7; the match to TRBD2 covers 7 bases. The CDR3 has 13 amino acids. Trimming cost V 1 base and J 5 bases; bases outside gene matches: 5. From germline, CDR1 is GTSNPN and CDR2 SVGIG (reference sequence).

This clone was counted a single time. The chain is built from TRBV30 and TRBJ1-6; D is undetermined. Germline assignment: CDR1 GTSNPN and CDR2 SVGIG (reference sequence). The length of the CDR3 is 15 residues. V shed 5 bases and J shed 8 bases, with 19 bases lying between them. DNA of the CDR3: TGTGCCTGGGGTATTGGAGGGATAGGATATTCACCCCTCCACTTT. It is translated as CAWGIGGIGYSPLHF.

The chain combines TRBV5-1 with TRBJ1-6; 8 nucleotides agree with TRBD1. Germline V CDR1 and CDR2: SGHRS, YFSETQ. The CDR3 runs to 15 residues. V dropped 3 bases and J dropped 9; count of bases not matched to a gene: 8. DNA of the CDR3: TGCGCCAGCAGCTCAACCGGGACAGGAGCTTCACCCCTCCACTTT. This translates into CASSSTGTGASPLHF.

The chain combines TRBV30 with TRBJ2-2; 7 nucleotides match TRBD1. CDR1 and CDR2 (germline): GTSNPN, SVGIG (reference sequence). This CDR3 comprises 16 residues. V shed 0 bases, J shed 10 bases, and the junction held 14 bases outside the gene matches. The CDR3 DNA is TGTGCCTGGAGTGTACCCCCGGACAGGAGTTTCGTGGAGCTGTTTTTT. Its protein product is CAWSVPPDRSFVELFF.

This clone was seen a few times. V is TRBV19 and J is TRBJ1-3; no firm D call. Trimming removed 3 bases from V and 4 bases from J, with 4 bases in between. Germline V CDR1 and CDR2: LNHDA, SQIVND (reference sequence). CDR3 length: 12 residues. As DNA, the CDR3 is TGTGCCAGTAGTATGACGGGAAACACCATATATTTT. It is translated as CASSMTGNTIYF.

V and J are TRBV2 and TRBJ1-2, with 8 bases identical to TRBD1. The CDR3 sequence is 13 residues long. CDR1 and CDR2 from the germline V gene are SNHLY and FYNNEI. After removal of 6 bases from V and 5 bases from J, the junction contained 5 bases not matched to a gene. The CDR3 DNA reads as TGTGCCAGCAGCCCCGGGACAGGATATGGCTACACCTTC. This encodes CASSPGTGYGYTF.

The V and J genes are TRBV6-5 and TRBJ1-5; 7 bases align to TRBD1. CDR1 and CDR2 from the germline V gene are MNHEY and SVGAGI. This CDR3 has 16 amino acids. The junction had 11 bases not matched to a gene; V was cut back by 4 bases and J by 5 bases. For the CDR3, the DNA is TGTGCCAGCAGTTCCGAAGGGTACAGGGGATATCAGCCCCAGCATTTT. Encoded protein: CASSSEGYRGYQPQHF.

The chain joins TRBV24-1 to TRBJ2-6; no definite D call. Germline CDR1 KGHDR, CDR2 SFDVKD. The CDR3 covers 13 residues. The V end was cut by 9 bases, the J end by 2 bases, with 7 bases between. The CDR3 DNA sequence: TGTGCCACCGCAAGCGCTGGGGCCAACGTCCTGACTTTC. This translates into CATASAGANVLTF.

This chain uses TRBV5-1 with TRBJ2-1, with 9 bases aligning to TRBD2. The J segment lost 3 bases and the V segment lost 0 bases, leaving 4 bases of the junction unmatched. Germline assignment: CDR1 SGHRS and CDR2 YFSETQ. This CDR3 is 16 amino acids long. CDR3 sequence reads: CASSLGLSGGYNEQFF. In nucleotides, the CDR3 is TGCGCCAGCAGCTTGGGACTTAGCGGGGGCTACAATGAGCAGTTCTTC.

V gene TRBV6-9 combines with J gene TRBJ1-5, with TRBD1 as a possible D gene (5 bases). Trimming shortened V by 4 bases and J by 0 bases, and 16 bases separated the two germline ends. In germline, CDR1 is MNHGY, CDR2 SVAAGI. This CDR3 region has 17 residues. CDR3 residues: CASSWGRRGDSNQPQHF. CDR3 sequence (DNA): TGTGCCAGCAGTTGGGGTCGCCGGGGGGATAGCAATCAGCCCCAGCATTTT.

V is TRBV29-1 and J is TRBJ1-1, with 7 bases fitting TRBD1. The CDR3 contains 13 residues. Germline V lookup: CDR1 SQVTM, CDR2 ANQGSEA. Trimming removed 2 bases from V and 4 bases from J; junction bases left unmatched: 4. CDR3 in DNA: TGCAGCGTTGAAAGGGACAGTGGCACTGAAGCTTTCTTT. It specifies CSVERDSGTEAFF.

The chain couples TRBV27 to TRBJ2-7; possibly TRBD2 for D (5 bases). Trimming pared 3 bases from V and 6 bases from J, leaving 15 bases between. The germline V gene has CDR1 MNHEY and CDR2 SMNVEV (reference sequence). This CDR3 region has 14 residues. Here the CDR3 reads CASSFRGFGVEQYF. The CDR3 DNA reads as TGTGCCAGCAGTTTTCGCGGGTTTGGGGTCGAGCAGTACTTC.